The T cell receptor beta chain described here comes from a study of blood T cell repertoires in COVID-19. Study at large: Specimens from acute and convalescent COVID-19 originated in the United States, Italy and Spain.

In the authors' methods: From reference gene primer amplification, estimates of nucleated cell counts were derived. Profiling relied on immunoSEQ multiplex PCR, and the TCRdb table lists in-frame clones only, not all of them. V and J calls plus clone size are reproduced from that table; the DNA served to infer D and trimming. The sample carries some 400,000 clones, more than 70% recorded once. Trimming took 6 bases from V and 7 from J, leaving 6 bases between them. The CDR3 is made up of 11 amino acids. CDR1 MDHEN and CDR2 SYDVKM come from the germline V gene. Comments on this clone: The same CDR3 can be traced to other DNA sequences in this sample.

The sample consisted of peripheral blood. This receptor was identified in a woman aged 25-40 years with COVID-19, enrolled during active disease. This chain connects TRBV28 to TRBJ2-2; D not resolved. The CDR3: CASSPSGELFF. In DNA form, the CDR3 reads TGTGCCAGCAGCCCCAGCGGGGAGCTGTTTTTT. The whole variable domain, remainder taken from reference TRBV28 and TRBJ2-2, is DVKVTQSSRYLVKRTGEKVFLECVQDMDHENMFWYRQDPGLGLRLIYFSYDVKMKEKGDIPEGYSVSREKKERFSLILESASTNQTSMYLCASSPSGELFFGEGSRLTVL.